A few counts support the clone carrying this T cell receptor beta chain. Different DNA sequences within this sample yield the same CDR3. These data belong to a study of shared clonotypes between healthy human individuals. Using immunoSEQ multiplex PCR, the repertoire was profiled, and TCRdb retains in-frame clones only, with some absent. The data hold some 790,000 clones, with around 77% observed a single time. V lost 3 bases and J lost 2; bases outside the gene matches: 7. The CDR3 contains 15 residues. Germline loops: CDR1 GTSNPN, CDR2 SVGIG (reference sequence). Sequenced input: memory CD4+ T cells sorted from blood. Subset in this sample: CD45RA-negative fraction. The J gene is TRBJ2-3, the V gene TRBV30, with 8 bases that match TRBD2. This clonotype was obtained from a woman in her 30s in good health. Here the CDR3 reads CAWSGTSGYTDTQYF. The DNA of the CDR3 is TGTGCCTGGAGCGGGACTAGTGGTTACACAGATACGCAGTATTTT. Variable domain in full (rest from reference TRBV30 and TRBJ2-3): SQTIHQWPATLVQPVGSPLSLECTVEGTSNPNLYWYRQAAGRGLQLLFYSVGIGQISSEVPQNLSASRPQDRQFILSSKKLLLSDSGFYLCAWSGTSGYTDTQYFGPGTRLTVL.